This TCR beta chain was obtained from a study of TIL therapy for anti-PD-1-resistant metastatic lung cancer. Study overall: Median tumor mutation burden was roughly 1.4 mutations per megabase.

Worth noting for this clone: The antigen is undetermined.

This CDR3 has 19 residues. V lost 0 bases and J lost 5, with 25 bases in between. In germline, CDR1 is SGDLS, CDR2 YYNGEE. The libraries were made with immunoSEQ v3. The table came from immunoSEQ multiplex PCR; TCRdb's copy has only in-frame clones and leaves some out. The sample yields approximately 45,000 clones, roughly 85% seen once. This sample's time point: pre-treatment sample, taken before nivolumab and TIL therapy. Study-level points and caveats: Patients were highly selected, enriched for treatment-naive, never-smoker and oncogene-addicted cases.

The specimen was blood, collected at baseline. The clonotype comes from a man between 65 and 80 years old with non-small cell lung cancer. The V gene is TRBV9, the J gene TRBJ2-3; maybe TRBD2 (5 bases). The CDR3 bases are TGTGCCAGCAGCGTAGGGAACTTCGGTCCGCGGGCTGGGGAAGATACGCAGTATTTT. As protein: CASSVGNFGPRAGEDTQYF.